The T cell receptor beta chain under discussion was sequenced for a study of neurological immune-mediated disorders. Germline V CDR1 and CDR2: ENHRY, SYGVKD. The CDR3 is made up of 13 amino acids. The V gene lost 8 bases and the J gene lost 6 bases, with 16 bases spanning the gap. MiXCR was run by TCRdb on the 5' RACE reads, yielding one entry per CDR3 protein. The sample holds 65,000 to 80,000 distinct CDR3 sequences, 17% seen once. Sequenced input: PBMCs. The chain has TRBV10-3 and TRBJ1-2; tentative D call: TRBD1 (5 bases). The TCR originated in a middle-aged woman in good health. The CDR3 region is CAIRGVGQDGYTF. Here the CDR3 DNA reads TGTGCCATCCGGGGGGTTGGTCAGGATGGCTACACCTTC.